Listed below are T cell receptor beta chains from one sample, sequenced in a study of beta chain features in type 1 diabetes. Only in-frame clones appear in the TCRdb table, and some are missing; sequencing was by immunoSEQ multiplex PCR. The sample carries around 400,000 clones, around 12% recorded once. Sample: naive CD4+ T cells from blood. Receptor source: a man between 18 and 35 years old in good health. The conserved cysteine and the conserved F or W are not part of the CDR3 here.

J | length | V | CDR3
TRBJ2-5 | 15 | TRBV7-2 | ASSLHVRSRGGETQY
TRBJ2-7 | 11 | TRBV5-4 | ASSSEADSEQY
TRBJ1-1 | 13 | TRBV28 | ASSLPTVLNTEAF
TRBJ2-7 | 12 | TRBV18 | ASSPVTSTYEQY
TRBJ2-1 | 14 | TRBV7-3 | ASSLGLGLPYNEQF
TRBJ2-3 | 13 | TRBV19 | ASRARGLSTDTQY
TRBJ2-7 | 13 | TRBV7-2 | ASSGSTGHPYEQY
TRBJ2-2 | 13 | TRBV7-2 | ASSPRQGVSGELF
TRBJ1-2 | 15 | TRBV11-2 | ASSSPRDRGNGYGYT
TRBJ2-5 | 11 | TRBV7-2 | ASSLMGGETQY
TRBJ2-1 | 13 | TRBV18 | ASSPLAGTSNEQF
TRBJ2-3 | 13 | TRBV7-2 | ASRLAGAGTDTQY
TRBJ1-1 | 13 | TRBV4-2 | ASSQPGQVNTEAF
TRBJ2-7 | 13 | TRBV4-3 | ASSQEGQASYEQY
TRBJ2-7 | 13 | TRBV7-6 | ASSLVGDSSYEQY
TRBJ1-1 | 9 | TRBV30 | AWSVLQGAF
TRBJ2-5 | 11 | TRBV2 | ASSFLEQETQY
TRBJ2-6 | 11 | TRBV28 | ASEQTGANVLT
TRBJ2-7 | 12 | TRBV5-4 | ASSLSGRFYEQY
TRBJ2-1 | 11 | TRBV7-3 | ASSLTGYNEQF
TRBJ2-7 | 9 | TRBV7-9 | ASRESGEQY
TRBJ1-4 | 12 | TRBV30 | AWSAGQGKVKLF
TRBJ2-7 | 11 | TRBV7-3 | ASSLSTDYEQY
TRBJ2-7 | 10 | TRBV29-1 | SVRLAAHEQY
TRBJ2-3 | 13 | TRBV11-2 | ASSEQPRGTDTQY
TRBJ2-1 | 13 | TRBV13 | ASSLDFSGGNEQF
TRBJ1-1 | 11 | TRBV29-1 | SSSKGGETEAF
TRBJ1-5 | 12 | TRBV7-8 | ASSPGVVGQPQH
TRBJ1-5 | 13 | TRBV25-1 | ASSEQGGGYQPQH
TRBJ2-7 | 13 | TRBV29-1 | SVAITGVALHEQY
TRBJ1-5 | 12 | TRBV9 | ASSVGHLNQPQH
TRBJ1-4 | 13 | TRBV30 | AWSVNFGLNEKLF
TRBJ1-5 | 10 | TRBV28 | ASSLLYQPQH
TRBJ2-3 | 13 | TRBV27 | ASSAGLVSTDTQY
TRBJ2-6 | 15 | TRBV9 | ASSVPRQGSGANVLT
TRBJ2-5 | 13 | TRBV7-2 | ASSAPGLPKETQY
TRBJ2-7 | 11 | TRBV6-1 | ASEQGAIYEQY
TRBJ2-1 | 14 | TRBV7-6 | ASSPIRGGLGNEQF
TRBJ1-3 | 14 | TRBV13 | ASSSGQRDSGNTIY
TRBJ1-2 | 13 | TRBV18 | ASSPPTGGNYGYT
TRBJ2-1 | 14 | TRBV14 | ASSQVGRGLHNEQF
TRBJ2-7 | 14 | TRBV15 | ATSRARGLAYHEQY